These 3 T cell receptor beta chains originate from one sample sequenced in a study of T-cell reconstitution after alpha-beta-depleted transplantation in children (dated by TCRdb to the mid-2010s). Libraries came from PCR. The reads were generated on an Illumina HiSeq 2500. TCR library preparation used molecular barcoding, with unique molecular identifiers applied to normalize quantification of the TCRbeta repertoire. TCRdb reworked the public reads: Q25 trimming with fastp, MiXCR clone assembly, productive beta chains retained. Rows are unified per CDR3 protein, each entry keeping the most common DNA and genes. Counted in this sample were more than 85,000 distinct CDR3 sequences; 10% of them appeared once. Of the sample, approximately 8% falls within the top ten clones. This sample comprised PBMCs from the stem cell graft donor, obtained from the stem cell graft. Receptors originate from a human donor who donated a stem cell graft to a child with acute lymphoblastic leukemia.

This chain connects TRBV20-1 to TRBJ1-5; D is undetermined. CDR3 length equals 15 residues. V was pared by 6 bases and J by 0 bases, with 15 bases between. Germline V gene data show CDR1 as DFQATT and CDR2 as SNEGSKA (reference sequence). The CDR3, as DNA: TGCAGTGCCCCCTTGGCGGGTAATAGCAATCAGCCCCAGCATTTT. It encodes CSAPLAGNSNQPQHF.

This clonotype showed up many times. CDR3: CSASDSGNNSPLHF. CDR3 bases: TGCAGTGCTAGCGACAGCGGTAATAATTCACCCCTCCACTTT. The gene calls are TRBV20-1 and TRBJ1-6; D may be TRBD1 (5 bases). The CDR3 totals 14 residues. Trimming pared 3 bases from V and 5 bases from J, leaving 11 bases between. Germline lookup yields CDR1 DFQATT and CDR2 SNEGSKA (reference sequence).

This clonotype was seen ten or more times. The V call is TRBV12-3 or TRBV12-4, the J call TRBJ1-5, with 7 bases matching TRBD1. The CDR3 runs 15 residues. V gave up 4 bases and J gave up 5 bases; unmatched junction bases: 8. The CDR3 loop is CASSSDRARYQPQHF. In DNA form, the CDR3 reads TGTGCCAGCAGTTCCGACAGGGCTCGGTATCAGCCCCAGCATTTT.